Below, 29 T cell receptor beta chains from the same sample are listed, as sequenced in a study of control samples from healthy donors and cancer patients (TCRdb year 2020). The receptor library was made with the immunoSEQ multiplex PCR assay. TCRdb holds this immuneACCESS table with in-frame rearrangements only. Some clones are missing; in checked studies, unresolved V genes explain under half, and the rest has no known cause. This sample comprises about 70,000 clones, approximately 80% of them detected only once. The biggest ten clones account for 2.9% of the sample. Sample: PBMCs. These receptor sequences come from a woman between 50 and 59 years old with lung cancer.

V and J are TRBV7-2 and TRBJ2-1; TRBD2 aligns across 10 bases. The CDR3 is 15 amino acids. CDR1 and CDR2 (germline): SGHTA, FQGNSA. Unmatched junction bases numbered 6, after V lost 6 bases and J lost 4 bases. The CDR3 sequence is CASRFTSGAYNEQFF. The CDR3, as DNA: TGTGCCAGCAGATTTACTAGCGGGGCTTACAATGAGCAGTTCTTC.

J is TRBJ2-5 and V is TRBV6-6; 9 bases are shared with TRBD2. J was trimmed by 4 bases and V by 6 bases; bases with no gene match: 3. The CDR3 spans 13 residues. CDR1 MNHNY and CDR2 SVGAGI come from the germline V gene (reference sequence). CDR3 nucleotides: TGTGCCAGCAGGCTAGCGGGGATAGAGACCCAGTACTTC. As protein: CASRLAGIETQYF.

This chain joins TRBV7-3 and TRBJ2-5, with D perhaps matching TRBD2 (7 bases). This CDR3 is built from 14 residues. Trimming cost V 5 bases and J 4 bases, with 14 bases left between them. Germline V gene sequence: CDR1 SGHTA, CDR2 FQGTGA. Here the CDR3 reads CASSPGGGAETQYF. CDR3 nucleotide sequence: TGTGCCAGCAGCCCAGGAGGGGGGGCAGAGACCCAGTACTTC. Together with reference TRBV7-3 and TRBJ2-5, the CDR3 gives the full variable domain: GAGVSQTPSNKVTEKGKYVELRCDPISGHTALYWYRQSLGQGPEFLIYFQGTGAADDSGLPNDRFFAVRPEGSVSTLKIQRTERGDSAVYLCASSPGGGAETQYFGPGTRLLVL.

This clone was seen a few times. The chain couples TRBV10-3 to TRBJ2-2; TRBD1 is a possible D gene (6 bases). This CDR3 has 14 amino acids. CDR1 ENHRY and CDR2 SYGVKD come from the germline V gene. The ends were cut back, 8 bases at V and 4 bases at J, with 14 bases in the middle. CDR3 sequence (DNA): TGTGCCATCTCCTCGGACAGATTCACCGGGGAGCTGTTTTTT. This encodes CAISSDRFTGELFF.

CDR3 bases: TGTGCCAGCAGCAAAGCTGCAGCTATTAGAGGCTTGACGGAAAAACTGTTTTTT. Residues: CASSKAAAIRGLTEKLFF. The V call is TRBV21-1, the J call TRBJ1-4. TRBV21-1 is marked as a pseudogene. This CDR3 has 18 residues.

The rearrangement joins TRBV30 to TRBJ1-2; perhaps TRBD1 as D (6 bases). CDR1 and CDR2 from the germline V gene are GTSNPN and SVGIG (reference sequence). The germline V and J ends were trimmed by 1 base and 4 bases, with 13 bases remaining between them. This CDR3 spans 14 amino acids. CDR3 region: CAWSGHRVSYGYTF. The CDR3 DNA is TGTGCCTGGAGTGGACACAGGGTCTCCTATGGCTACACCTTC.

The chain uses TRBV7-2 and TRBJ2-1; 7 positions match TRBD1. CDR3 length: 12 residues. V lost 5 bases and J lost 15; bases outside the gene matches: 10. Germline V gene sequence: CDR1 SGHTA, CDR2 FQGNSA. In DNA, the CDR3 is TGTGCCAGCAGCGAGTTTGGACAGGCGTCGTTCTTC. Amino acid sequence: CASSEFGQASFF.

This sequence joins TRBV7-2 and TRBJ1-4, with D perhaps matching TRBD1 (5 bases). CDR1 SGHTA and CDR2 FQGNSA come from the germline V gene. The CDR3 spans 16 residues. V gave up 0 bases and J gave up 0 bases, with 8 bases separating them. The CDR3 bases are TGTGCCAGCAGCTTAGCAGGGGCTGCAACTAATGAAAAACTGTTTTTT. As protein: CASSLAGAATNEKLFF.

The count of this clone is one. The V and J genes are TRBV5-8 and TRBJ2-2, with D perhaps matching TRBD2 (5 bases). Looked up from germline, CDR1 is SGHTS and CDR2 is YDEGEE. Between the trimmed V and J ends, which lost 0 bases and 1 base, there was a span of 10 bases. This CDR3 spans 16 amino acids. The CDR3 DNA reads as TGTGCCAGCAGCTTGGCCCTACGGGGGAACACCGGGGAGCTGTTTTTT. Its protein product is CASSLALRGNTGELFF.

The genes are TRBV28 and TRBJ2-7; weak D call: TRBD1 (6 bases). There are 16 residues in the CDR3. The germline gives CDR1 MDHEN, CDR2 SYDVKM. The ends were cut back, 3 bases at V and 0 bases at J, with 15 bases in the middle. The CDR3: CASSLGVTGLSYEQYF. CDR3 nucleotide sequence: TGTGCCAGCAGTTTGGGGGTGACAGGTCTCTCCTACGAGCAGTACTTC.

The chain combines TRBV11-3 with TRBJ1-4, with D possibly being TRBD1 (5 bases). V was shortened by 3 bases and J by 0 bases, with 14 bases between the two germline ends. Per germline, CDR1 SGHNT and CDR2 YENEEA. The length of the CDR3 is 17 residues. The CDR3 region has the DNA TGTGCCAGCAGCTTCTCCCTCTCGGGGCCAACTAATGAAAAACTGTTTTTT. Translation: CASSFSLSGPTNEKLFF.

The chain combines TRBV7-9 with TRBJ2-5, with 7 bases that match TRBD2. Germline CDR1 reads SEHNR; CDR2 reads FQNEAQ (reference sequence). This CDR3 comprises 13 residues. Germline trimming cut 5 bases from V and 5 bases from J; bases unmatched to any gene: 5. The CDR3 reads CASSPLGGETQYF. The DNA of the CDR3 is TGTGCCAGCAGCCCCCTGGGGGGGGAGACCCAGTACTTC.

The chain is built from TRBV6-2 or TRBV6-3 and TRBJ2-3, with unresolved D. This CDR3 is 14 amino acids long. The V and J ends lost 1 base and 2 bases respectively, with 7 bases between them. The germline V gene has CDR1 MNHEY and CDR2 SVGEGT. The CDR3 nucleotides are TGTGCCAGCAGTTACTGGAGACCCACAGATACGCAGTATTTT. It codes for CASSYWRPTDTQYF.

A few counts support this clone. The CDR3 region is CASSYEGDQPQHF. Here the CDR3 DNA reads TGTGCCAGCAGTTACGAGGGAGATCAGCCCCAGCATTTT. This chain uses TRBV6-2 or TRBV6-3 with TRBJ1-5; D call uncertain. The germline V gene has CDR1 MNHEY and CDR2 SVGEGT. The V and J ends lost 2 bases and 5 bases respectively, with 7 bases between them. The CDR3 contains 13 residues.

The rearrangement links TRBV11-3 to TRBJ2-7; D remains unclear. The CDR3 has 11 amino acids. Germline-derived CDR1 and CDR2 are SGHNT and YENEEA. V lost 4 bases, J lost 7 bases, and 8 bases lay in between. CDR3 in amino acids: CASSSGPEQYF. The CDR3 nucleotides read TGTGCCAGCAGCTCGGGTCCGGAGCAGTACTTC.

CDR3 sequence: CAWSRRVAGANVLTF. As DNA, the CDR3 is TGTGCCTGGAGTCGTCGGGTAGCTGGGGCCAACGTCCTGACTTTC. The chain uses TRBV30 and TRBJ2-6, with no clear D. This CDR3 spans 15 amino acids. Trimming took off 2 bases at V and 2 bases at J, with 10 bases between the two ends. In germline, CDR1 is GTSNPN, CDR2 SVGIG (reference sequence).

This clone was detected only once. This chain uses TRBV2 with TRBJ1-2; no clear D. Germline CDR1 reads SNHLY; CDR2 reads FYNNEI. V lost 6 bases and J 7 bases, leaving 15 bases between the germline ends. The length of the CDR3 is 13 residues. The CDR3 DNA sequence: TGTGCCAGCAGCCCCTTCCCCAGGCGTGGCTACACCTTC. This encodes CASSPFPRRGYTF.

The rearrangement joins TRBV6-5 to TRBJ1-2; D is ambiguous. V gave up 3 bases and J gave up 8 bases, with 10 bases separating them. Germline lookup yields CDR1 MNHEY and CDR2 SVGAGI. This CDR3 has 12 residues. The CDR3 protein is CASSYPLGGYTF. Written as DNA, the CDR3 is TGTGCCAGCAGTTATCCCCTTGGGGGCTACACCTTC.

This chain connects TRBV19 to TRBJ1-3, with D tentatively TRBD1 (5 bases). The length of the CDR3 is 14 residues. Between the trimmed V and J ends, which lost 5 bases and 4 bases, there was a span of 12 bases. Germline CDR1 and CDR2: LNHDA and SQIVND (reference sequence). CDR3 DNA: TGTGCCAGTAGTCCCGGGACGGCAGGAAACACCATATATTTT. Protein product: CASSPGTAGNTIYF.

V is TRBV2 and J is TRBJ2-7; 8 bases are shared with TRBD1. This CDR3 comprises 13 residues. Looked up from germline, CDR1 is SNHLY and CDR2 is FYNNEI. The V gene end was trimmed by 7 bases and the J gene end by 3 bases; junction bases not matched to a gene: 5. CDR3 region: CASNRGASYEQYF. The DNA of the CDR3 is TGTGCCAGCAACAGGGGGGCTAGCTACGAGCAGTACTTC.

The chain is built from TRBV12-3 or TRBV12-4 and TRBJ1-1, with D unclear. V lost 4 bases to trimming and J lost 1 base, with 4 bases between them. This CDR3 is 12 amino acids long. The CDR3 sequence is CASSSENTEAFF. CDR3 nucleotides: TGTGCCAGCAGTTCTGAGAACACTGAAGCTTTCTTT.

The chain combines TRBV19 with TRBJ1-1, with D uncertain. Deletions cut 1 base from V and 1 base from J, with 7 bases between. Looked up from germline, CDR1 is LNHDA and CDR2 is SQIVND (reference sequence). The CDR3 totals 14 residues. CDR3 sequence: CASSIVGRNTEAFF. Written as DNA, the CDR3 is TGTGCCAGTAGTATAGTGGGGAGGAACACTGAAGCTTTCTTT. The full variable domain, its missing parts supplied by reference TRBV19 and TRBJ1-1, is DGGITQSPKYLFRKEGQNVTLSCEQNLNHDAMYWYRQDPGQGLRLIYYSQIVNDFQKGDIAEGYSVSREKKESFPLTVTSAQKNPTAFYLCASSIVGRNTEAFFGQGTRLTVV.

The rearrangement uses TRBV19 and TRBJ2-7; 11 bases match TRBD1. CDR3 length: 14 residues. Germline lookup yields CDR1 LNHDA and CDR2 SQIVND (reference sequence). Trimming removed 5 bases from V and 6 bases from J; junction bases left unmatched: 6. CDR3 sequence (DNA): TGTGCCAGTAGTGGACAGGGGGCCCCCGGCGAGCAGTACTTC. Translating it yields CASSGQGAPGEQYF.

V and J are TRBV27 and TRBJ2-3; D gene uncertain. V was pared by 3 bases and J by 0 bases, with 10 bases between. The CDR3 covers 15 residues. The V gene's germline CDR1 is MNHEY and CDR2 SMNVEV (reference sequence). Written as DNA, the CDR3 is TGTGCCAGCAGTTTCCGGGCCTCTAGCACAGATACGCAGTATTTT. Protein sequence: CASSFRASSTDTQYF.

The rearrangement links TRBV5-1 to TRBJ2-3; D call uncertain. The CDR3 sequence is 11 residues long. The germline gives CDR1 SGHRS, CDR2 YFSETQ. Deletions cut 2 bases from V and 7 bases from J, with 5 bases between. CDR3 region: CASSFDNTQYF. The CDR3 DNA follows: TGCGCCAGCAGCTTTGACAATACGCAGTATTTT.

DNA for the CDR3: TGTGCCAGCAGCCTCCTGGGGGGCCCTCTAGATACGCAGTATTTT. Its protein product is CASSLLGGPLDTQYF. The gene calls are TRBV5-5 and TRBJ2-3; D possibly uses TRBD1 or TRBD2 (6 bases each). CDR3 size: 15 residues. Germline V gene lookup returns CDR1 SGHKS and CDR2 YYEKEE (reference sequence). Trimming shortened V by 4 bases and J by 5 bases, and 17 bases separated the two germline ends. Using reference TRBV5-5 and TRBJ2-3 for the parts outside the CDR3, the full variable domain is DAGVTQSPTHLIKTRGQQVTLRCSPISGHKSVSWYQQVLGQGPQFIFQYYEKEERGRGNFPDRFSARQFPNYSSELNVNALLLGDSALYLCASSLLGGPLDTQYFGPGTRLTVL.

The gene calls are TRBV7-2 and TRBJ2-5; no definite D call. The CDR3 length is 13 residues. CDR1 and CDR2 from the germline V gene are SGHTA and FQGNSA. The V gene lost 1 base and the J gene lost 2 bases, with 5 bases spanning the gap. The DNA of the CDR3 is TGTGCCAGCAGCTTAGGCAGGCAAGAGACCCAGTACTTC. Its translation is CASSLGRQETQYF.

The chain couples TRBV3-1 (or the pseudogene TRBV3-2) to TRBJ1-1; D perhaps matches TRBD1 (6 bases). This CDR3 contains 14 residues. Germline assignment: CDR1 LGHDT and CDR2 YNNKEL (reference sequence). Trimming cost V 3 bases and J 4 bases, with 12 bases left between them. CDR3 protein: CASSHPGQRTEAFF. The CDR3 DNA follows: TGTGCCAGCAGCCATCCCGGACAGCGCACTGAAGCTTTCTTT.

This chain joins TRBV4-3 and TRBJ1-1; D call uncertain. CDR1 is LGHNA, CDR2 YSLEER, per germline. The germline V and J ends were trimmed by 1 base and 4 bases, with 10 bases remaining between them. The CDR3 totals 14 residues. CDR3 nucleotide sequence: TGCGCCAGCAGCCAAGGTTCTATCGGCACTGAAGCTTTCTTT. Translating gives CASSQGSIGTEAFF.